This TCR beta chain was documented in a study of CD8 T cells in ankylosing spondylitis. This clonotype was seen ten or more times. Germline V gene lookup returns CDR1 ENHRY and CDR2 SYGVKD. V was pared by 11 bases and J by 6 bases, with 12 bases of the junction left unmatched. CDR3 size: 14 residues. TCRdb itself ran the 5' RACE reads through MiXCR, one entry per CDR3 protein. This table holds under 300,000 distinct CDR3 sequences, 18% found once. This clonotype was obtained from a male donor with ankylosing spondylitis or in good health (not recorded which). The sample taken for sequencing was blood, either unsorted or a sorted T cell fraction (not recorded which). The chain has TRBV10-3 and TRBJ2-1; TRBD1 matches 8 bases. The CDR3 bases are TGTGCCGCAGCTAGACAGGGGAACAGCAATGAGCAGTTCTTC. Its protein is CAAARQGNSNEQFF.